This T cell receptor beta chain was sequenced for a study of regulatory T cells in long-lasting Graves disease. Study outcomes and limitations: Persistent disease was associated with favored TRBV28 usage and with favored use of TRBJ1-2 and TRBJ2-5. For persistent Graves' patients, TCR diversity was lower than for newly diagnosed ones.

CDR1 is SGHRS, CDR2 YFSETQ, per germline. CDR3 length equals 14 residues. Time point in this sample: newly diagnosed GD, antithyroid drugs for less than 3 months. TCR sequences were obtained from RNA taken from PBMCs. This clonotype appeared many times. Its target is not known. Mismatch with germline at one junction end may stem from a read error. Investigators prepared the TCR beta libraries by applying iRepertoire HTBI primers and Arm-PCR of CDR3 regions. A single record per CDR3 protein comes from TCRdb applying MiXCR to the multiplex PCR reads. The top ten clones hold roughly 18% of a sample with hundreds of thousands of distinct CDR3 sequences, around 15% of them seen once. Separately, the same data were catalogued under a study of T cells in Graves' hyperthyroidism and ophthalmopathy. That paper adds: Uncontrolled infection, other autoimmune disease, pregnancy or lactation led to exclusion. A first-round RT-PCR of the TCR CDR3 used the HTBI primer set.

V gene TRBV5-1 combines with J gene TRBJ1-5; 8 bases fit TRBD1. The sequences come from peripheral blood mononuclear cells (PBMCs), collected at new diagnosis, from a patient treated with antithyroid drugs. The clonotype was recovered from a woman younger than 45 with Graves disease. CDR3 bases: TGTGCCAGCAGCTTAGGTACAGGGGGACAGCCCCAGCATTTT. Protein: CASSLGTGGQPQHF. Filled out from reference TRBV5-1 and TRBJ1-5, the complete variable domain reads KAGVTQTPRYLIKTRGQQVTLSCSPISGHRSVSWYQQTPGQGLQFLFEYFSETQRNKGNFPGRFSGRQFSNSRSEMNVSTLELGDSALYLCASSLGTGGQPQHFGDGTRLSIL.